This TCR beta chain is from a study of T cells in Graves' hyperthyroidism and ophthalmopathy. Overall study findings and caveats: Model predictions of ophthalmopathy came a median around 6.5 months before onset. Most thyroid clonotypes expanded above 0.001 appeared in blood too.

V was cut by 5 bases and J by 6 bases, with 14 bases left in between. The germline gives CDR1 SGHRS, CDR2 YFSETQ. This CDR3 has 14 residues. Regions amplified from RNA transcripts were the TCR beta CDR3 regions. Carried out on the TCR CDR3, a first-round RT-PCR used the HTBI primer set. Each CDR3 protein gets one entry after TCRdb re-called the multiplex PCR reads with MiXCR. The data hold more than 500,000 distinct CDR3 sequences, with 15% to 20% observed a single time. This clonotype was seen a few times. As yet, its antigen is unknown. It was uncontrolled infection, other autoimmune disease, pregnancy or lactation that excluded patients.

The sequenced sample consisted of blood. The chain recombines TRBV5-1 with TRBJ2-2; D unclear. This TCR derives from a woman in her 30s with Graves' hyperthyroidism. Here the CDR3 reads CASRGTRWAGELFF. The CDR3 bases are TGCGCCAGCAGGGGTACCAGGTGGGCCGGGGAGCTGTTTTTT. Variable domain in full (rest from reference TRBV5-1 and TRBJ2-2): KAGVTQTPRYLIKTRGQQVTLSCSPISGHRSVSWYQQTPGQGLQFLFEYFSETQRNKGNFPGRFSGRQFSNSRSEMNVSTLELGDSALYLCASRGTRWAGELFFGEGSRLTVL.